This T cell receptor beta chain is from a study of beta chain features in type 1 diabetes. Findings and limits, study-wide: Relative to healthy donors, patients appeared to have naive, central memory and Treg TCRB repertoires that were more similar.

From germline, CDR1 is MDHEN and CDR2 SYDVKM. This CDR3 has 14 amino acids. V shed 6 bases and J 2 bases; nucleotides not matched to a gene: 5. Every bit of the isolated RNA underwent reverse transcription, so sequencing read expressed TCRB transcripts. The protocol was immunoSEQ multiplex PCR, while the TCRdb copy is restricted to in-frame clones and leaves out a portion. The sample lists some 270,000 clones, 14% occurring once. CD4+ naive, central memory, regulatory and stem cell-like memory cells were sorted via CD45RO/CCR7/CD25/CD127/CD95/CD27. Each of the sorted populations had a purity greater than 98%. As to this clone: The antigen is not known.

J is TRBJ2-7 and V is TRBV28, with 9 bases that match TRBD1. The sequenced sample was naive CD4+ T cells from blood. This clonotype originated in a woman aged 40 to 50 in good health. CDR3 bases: TGTGCCAGCAGGACGGGACAGGGCCCCTACGAGCAGTACTTC. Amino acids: CASRTGQGPYEQYF.